This T cell receptor (beta chain) originates from a study of T cell changes during pregnancy in multiple sclerosis. Looked up from germline, CDR1 is SGHNT and CDR2 is YYREEE (reference sequence). The V gene lost 2 bases and the J gene lost 4 bases, with 4 bases spanning the gap. CDR3 length: 12 residues. Here immunoSEQ multiplex PCR was the method, and the copy in TCRdb shows in-frame clones only, minus some. The sample records about 72,000 clones, 91% being singletons. The source material was peripheral blood, sampled in the third trimester of pregnancy. The V and J genes are TRBV5-4 and TRBJ1-5, with D uncertain. This clonotype originated in a female donor in good health, enrolled as a control in a pregnancy study. The CDR3, as DNA: TGTGCCAGCAGCTTCCCAAATCAGCCCCAGCATTTT. It yields the protein CASSFPNQPQHF.